This T cell receptor beta chain was documented in a study of tumor-infiltrating lymphocytes in primary liver carcinoma. Overall study findings and caveats: Being bulk and unsorted, samples allowed no CD4+ and CD8+ repertoire comparison.

The CDR3 length is 14 residues. From germline, CDR1 is MGHRA and CDR2 YSYEKL. The authors made TCR beta cDNA from 500 ng total RNA with a constant-region primer. Each TCR beta library was derived from three nested multiplex PCR rounds that employed slightly modified ARM-PCR. For around 9 cycles apiece, the opening two PCR rounds ran with TRBV1-TRBV30 forward primers and a C-beta reverse primer. TCRdb re-derived calls from the multiplex PCR reads in MiXCR, one entry per CDR3 protein. The sample lists hundreds of thousands of distinct CDR3 sequences; 65% were seen once. For this clonotype: Its antigen is as yet unknown. Being one base from a much bigger clone, this may be a read error.

Germline DNA was also extracted, and blood RNA was taken from unsorted whole blood. Enrolled patients were chronically infected with HBV and treatment-naive. The chain employs TRBV4-1 and TRBJ1-1; D not certain. Specimen: peripheral blood. This TCR was sampled from a man aged 40-49 years with primary liver carcinoma and hepatitis B virus infection. The CDR3 DNA reads as TGCGCCAGCAGCCACTCAACCTCTACTTTTGAAGCTCTCTTT. It yields the protein CASSHSTSTFEALF.